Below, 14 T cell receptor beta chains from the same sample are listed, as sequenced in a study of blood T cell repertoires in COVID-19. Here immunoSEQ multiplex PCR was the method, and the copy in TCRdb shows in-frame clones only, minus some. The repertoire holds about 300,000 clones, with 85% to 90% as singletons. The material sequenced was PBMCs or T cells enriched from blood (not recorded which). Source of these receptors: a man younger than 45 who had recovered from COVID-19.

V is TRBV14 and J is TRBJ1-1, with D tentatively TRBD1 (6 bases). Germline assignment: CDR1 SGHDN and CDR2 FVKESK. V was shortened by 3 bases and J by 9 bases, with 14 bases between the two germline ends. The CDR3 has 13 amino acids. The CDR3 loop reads CASSQYLTGKAFF. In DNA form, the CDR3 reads TGTGCCAGCAGCCAGTACCTTACAGGGAAAGCTTTCTTT.

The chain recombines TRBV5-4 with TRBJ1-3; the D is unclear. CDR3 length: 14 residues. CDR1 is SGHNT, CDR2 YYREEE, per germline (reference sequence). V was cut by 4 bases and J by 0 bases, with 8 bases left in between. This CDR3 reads CASSPMSSGNTIYF. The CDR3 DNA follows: TGTGCCAGCAGCCCTATGAGCTCTGGAAACACCATATATTTT.

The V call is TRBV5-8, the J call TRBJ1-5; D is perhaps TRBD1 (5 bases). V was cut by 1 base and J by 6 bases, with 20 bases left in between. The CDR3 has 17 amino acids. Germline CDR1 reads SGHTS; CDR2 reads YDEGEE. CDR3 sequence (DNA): TGTGCCAGCAGCTTGCTTGGTGCGGGGGAAGTGGGTCAGCCCCAGCATTTT. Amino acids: CASSLLGAGEVGQPQHF.

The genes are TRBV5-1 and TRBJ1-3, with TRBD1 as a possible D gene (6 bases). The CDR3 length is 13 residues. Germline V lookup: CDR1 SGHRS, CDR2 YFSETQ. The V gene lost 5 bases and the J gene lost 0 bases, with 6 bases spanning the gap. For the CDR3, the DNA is TGCGCCAGCAGGGACAGCTCTGGAAACACCATATATTTT. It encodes CASRDSSGNTIYF.

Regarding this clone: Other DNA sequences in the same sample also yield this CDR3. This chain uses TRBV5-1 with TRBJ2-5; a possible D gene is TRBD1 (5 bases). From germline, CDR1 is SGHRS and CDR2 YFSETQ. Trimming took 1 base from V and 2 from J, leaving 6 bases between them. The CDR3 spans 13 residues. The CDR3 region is CASSLRGQETQYF. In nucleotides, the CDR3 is TGCGCCAGCAGCTTGAGGGGACAAGAGACCCAGTACTTC.

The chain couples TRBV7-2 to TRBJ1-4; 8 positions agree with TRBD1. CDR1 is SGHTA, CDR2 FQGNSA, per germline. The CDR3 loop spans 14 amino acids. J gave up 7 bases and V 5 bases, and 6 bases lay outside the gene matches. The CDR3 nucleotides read TGTGCCAGCAGCATGAGGACAGGGAGTGAAAAACTGTTTTTT. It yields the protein CASSMRTGSEKLFF.

The CDR3 coding sequence is TGTGCCAGCAGCTTCAGTGGCACAGATACGCAGTATTTT. It specifies CASSFSGTDTQYF. The V and J genes are TRBV7-9 and TRBJ2-3; D is uncertain. V lost 3 bases and J 1 base, leaving 5 bases between the germline ends. This CDR3 is 13 amino acids long. From germline, CDR1 is SEHNR and CDR2 FQNEAQ (reference sequence).

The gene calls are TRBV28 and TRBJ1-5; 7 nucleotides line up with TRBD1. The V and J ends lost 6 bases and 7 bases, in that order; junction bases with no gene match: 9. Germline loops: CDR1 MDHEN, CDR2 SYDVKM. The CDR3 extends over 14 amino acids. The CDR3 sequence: CASRSRQGGQPQHF. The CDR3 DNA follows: TGTGCCAGCAGGTCACGACAGGGAGGCCAGCCCCAGCATTTT.

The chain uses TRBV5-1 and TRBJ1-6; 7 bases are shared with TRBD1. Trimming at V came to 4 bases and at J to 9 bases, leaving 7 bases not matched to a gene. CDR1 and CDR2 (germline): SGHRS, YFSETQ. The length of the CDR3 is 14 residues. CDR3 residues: CASSRDRVGSPLHF. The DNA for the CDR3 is TGCGCCAGCAGCCGCGACAGGGTGGGTTCACCCCTCCACTTT.

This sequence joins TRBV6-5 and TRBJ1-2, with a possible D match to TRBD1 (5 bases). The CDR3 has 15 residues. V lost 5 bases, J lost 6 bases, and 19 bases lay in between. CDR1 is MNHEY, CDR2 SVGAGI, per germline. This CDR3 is CASSLTAAGLDGYTF. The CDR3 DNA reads TGTGCCAGCAGTCTTACGGCGGCGGGGCTGGATGGCTACACCTTC.

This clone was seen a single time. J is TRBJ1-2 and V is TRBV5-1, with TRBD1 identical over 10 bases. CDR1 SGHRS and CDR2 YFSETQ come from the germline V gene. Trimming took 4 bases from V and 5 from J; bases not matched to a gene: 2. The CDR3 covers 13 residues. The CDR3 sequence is CASSGTGEYGYTF. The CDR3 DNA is TGCGCCAGCAGCGGGACAGGGGAGTATGGCTACACCTTC.

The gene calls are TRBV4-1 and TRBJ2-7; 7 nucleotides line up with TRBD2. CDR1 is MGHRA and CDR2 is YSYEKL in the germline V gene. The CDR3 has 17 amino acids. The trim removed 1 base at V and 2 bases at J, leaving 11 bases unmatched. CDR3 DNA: TGCGCCAGCAGCCAAGCACCCCGGGAGGAATGGGCCTACGAGCAGTACTTC. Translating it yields CASSQAPREEWAYEQYF.

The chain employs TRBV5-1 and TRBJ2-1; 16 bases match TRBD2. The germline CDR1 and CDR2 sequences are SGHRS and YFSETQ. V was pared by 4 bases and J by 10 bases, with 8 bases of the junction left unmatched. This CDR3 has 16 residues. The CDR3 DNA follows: TGCGCCAGCAGCACGGGACTAGCGGGAGGGCGAGCGGAGCAGTTCTTC. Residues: CASSTGLAGGRAEQFF.

CDR3 sequence (DNA): TGTGCCAGCAGCCAAAGGACAGGGATCTCCTACGAGCAGTACTTC. This translates into CASSQRTGISYEQYF. The chain joins TRBV14 to TRBJ2-7; 8 nucleotides align to TRBD1. There are 15 residues in the CDR3. J gave up 0 bases and V 2 bases, and 3 bases lay outside the gene matches. The germline CDR1 and CDR2 sequences are SGHDN and FVKESK.